This T cell receptor beta chain appears in the sequencing data of a study of T-cell reconstitution after alpha-beta-depleted transplantation in children. Findings and caveats of the study: Reportedly, only several hundred clones from non-depleted graft cells drove alpha-beta T-cell counts at about two months. High day-60 TCRbeta diversity in some patients came from surviving recipient T cells and thymic progenitors. One year after transplant, T-cell counts and diversity came mostly from newly produced T cells.

This clonotype was counted a single time. The antigen remains unidentified. The library targeted TCRbeta and was prepared with unique molecular identifiers. MiXCR, applied by TCRdb to the PCR reads, yields one record per CDR3 protein. The table includes about 580,000 distinct CDR3 sequences, approximately 22% detected once. Sample: PBMCs, mostly from graft donor cells, taken 360 days after TCRalphabeta/CD19-depleted stem cell transplant. The source is a boy younger than two who had a stem cell transplant for acute myeloid leukemia, so the T cells may come from the graft donor.

The CDR3 sequence: CASSQAGGGIHIQYF. For the CDR3, the DNA is TGCGCCAGCAGCCAGGCAGGCGGGGGTATTCACATTCAGTACTTC. The chain carries TRBV4-1 and TRBJ2-4, with 7 bases lining up with TRBD2. The CDR3 is 15 amino acids. Germline lookup yields CDR1 MGHRA and CDR2 YSYEKL. V lost 3 bases to trimming and J lost 8 bases; unmatched junction nucleotides: 10.